A selection of T cell receptor beta chains follows, all from one sample in a study of control samples from healthy donors and cancer patients. Measured with immunoSEQ multiplex PCR; TCRdb has only the in-frame clones, and not every one. The table records 77,000 or so clones, roughly 91% of them present only once. The sample was blood. The source is a young man in good health. Each CDR3 is given without its conserved first and last residue. Clone sizes are given selectively: once, few, many, or a class where the clone is expanded.

V: TRBV4-1; size: -; J: TRBJ2-7; CDR3: ASSQRTGYEQY
V: TRBV7-2; size: -; J: TRBJ2-1; CDR3: ASSLVVDNEQF
V: TRBV10-3; size: -; J: TRBJ1-1; CDR3: AISGTGFTEAF
V: TRBV7-2; size: -; J: TRBJ2-3; CDR3: ASSRTSGGAGDTQY
V: TRBV11-3; size: -; J: TRBJ2-1; CDR3: ASSLSRASNEQF
V: TRBV12-3/TRBV12-4; size: -; J: TRBJ2-7; CDR3: ASSLAGLGEQY
V: TRBV3-1/TRBV3-2; size: -; J: TRBJ2-7; CDR3: ASSQDSSLFAGGTFSYEQY
V: TRBV19; size: -; J: TRBJ2-6; CDR3: ASSMMFVVSAGANVLT
V: TRBV5-1; size: once; J: TRBJ2-1; CDR3: ASSWGTGLDFNEQF
V: TRBV5-1; size: -; J: TRBJ1-2; CDR3: ASSLLFFTGGGYT
V: TRBV19; size: once; J: TRBJ1-1; CDR3: ASRQGREMNTEAF
V: TRBV5-1; size: -; J: TRBJ2-7; CDR3: ASSSRRGPTLAGGGEQY
V: TRBV18; size: -; J: TRBJ1-3; CDR3: ASSPPVYSGNTIY
V: TRBV6-1; size: -; J: TRBJ1-5; CDR3: ASSGSGFYSNQPQH
V: TRBV25-1; size: -; J: TRBJ1-3; CDR3: ASSEYFAGGLGNTIY
V: TRBV9; size: -; J: TRBJ1-4; CDR3: ASSVEDTRPNEKLF
V: TRBV3-1/TRBV3-2; size: -; J: TRBJ1-5; CDR3: ASGSGRGQPQH
V: TRBV11-3; size: -; J: TRBJ2-1; CDR3: ASSLDRDSPYNEQF
V: TRBV12-5; size: few; J: TRBJ2-5; CDR3: ASGVDRGETQY
V: TRBV2; size: -; J: TRBJ2-2; CDR3: AALTGKNTGELF
V: TRBV3-1/TRBV3-2; size: -; J: TRBJ1-6; CDR3: ASRGGTYNSPLH
V: TRBV5-1; size: -; J: TRBJ2-7; CDR3: ASSLVAGGTYEQY
V: TRBV5-6; size: -; J: TRBJ1-3; CDR3: ASSFRSDLSMGNTIY
V: TRBV7-9; size: -; J: TRBJ1-2; CDR3: ASSLEPLDRVRYGYT
V: TRBV5-8; size: -; J: TRBJ2-1; CDR3: ASGWGNEQF
V: TRBV9; size: -; J: TRBJ2-2; CDR3: ASSVGPSPGELF
V: TRBV27; size: -; J: TRBJ2-1; CDR3: ASSLGLAGGRGYNEQF
V: TRBV30; size: -; J: TRBJ1-2; CDR3: AWRGQGSFTNYGYT
V: TRBV3-1/TRBV3-2; size: -; J: TRBJ1-1; CDR3: ASSQASAGTEAF
V: TRBV29-1; size: -; J: TRBJ2-5; CDR3: SVGGGLRAETQY
V: TRBV7-2; size: -; J: TRBJ2-4; CDR3: ASSLTNGGSTKNIQY
V: TRBV28; size: -; J: TRBJ2-1; CDR3: ASIRDSSYNEQF
V: TRBV28; size: -; J: TRBJ1-1; CDR3: ASSGGGASSNTEAF
V: TRBV2; size: -; J: TRBJ1-1; CDR3: ASSLTESTEAF
V: TRBV3-1/TRBV3-2; size: -; J: TRBJ2-5; CDR3: ASSQATGAETQY
V: TRBV18; size: -; J: TRBJ1-4; CDR3: ASSPRGASTNEKLF
V: TRBV4-2; size: -; J: TRBJ1-2; CDR3: ASSQEGGSHYGYT
V: TRBV25-1; size: -; J: TRBJ2-6; CDR3: ASSFRGGGANVLT
V: TRBV12-3/TRBV12-4; size: -; J: TRBJ2-3; CDR3: ASSDDSFDTQY
V: TRBV5-4; size: -; J: TRBJ1-1; CDR3: ASNTGGYGVNTEAF
V: TRBV27; size: -; J: TRBJ2-1; CDR3: ASSFGSLAVHGNEQF
V: TRBV6-2/TRBV6-3; size: -; J: TRBJ2-1; CDR3: ASSYLSGNSYNEQF
V: TRBV19; size: -; J: TRBJ2-7; CDR3: ASSGLAGDRKYEQY
V: TRBV6-6; size: -; J: TRBJ1-1; CDR3: ASRRKDRYTEAF
V: TRBV28; size: once; J: TRBJ1-2; CDR3: ASSNPRGDRNYGYT
V: TRBV7-9; size: -; J: TRBJ2-7; CDR3: ASSPWTNYEQY
V: TRBV6-2/TRBV6-3; size: -; J: TRBJ1-2; CDR3: ASSLQGARYGYT